Included here is one T cell receptor (beta chain) sequence, with context. The target antigen is unknown. The CDR3 length is 14 residues. Germline-derived CDR1 and CDR2 are SGHTA and FQGTGA. Trimming cost V 4 bases and J 4 bases, with 13 bases left between them. TCRdb reanalysed the 5' RACE reads using MiXCR and keeps one entry per CDR3 protein. Among about 580,000 distinct CDR3 sequences listed, less than 20% were seen once. This sample was taken from a study of T cells after yellow fever vaccination. General study points: Weaker, the secondary response had a peak occurring faster, on day 5 versus 15.

The receptor's source is a man between 18 and 29 years old who received the YFV17D yellow fever vaccine. The source was PBMCs, collected 4 to 5 days after the first yellow fever vaccination. The V gene is TRBV7-3, the J gene TRBJ1-2; a weak D match, TRBD1 (5 bases). The CDR3, as DNA: TGTGCCAGCAGCTATGACGGGGCCGGCTATGGCTACACCTTC. The encoded protein is CASSYDGAGYGYTF. The full variable domain, in which reference TRBV7-3 and TRBJ1-2 provide the parts outside the CDR3, is GAGVSQTPSNKVTEKGKYVELRCDPISGHTALYWYRQSLGQGPEFLIYFQGTGAADDSGLPNDRFFAVRPEGSVSTLKIQRTERGDSAVYLCASSYDGAGYGYTFGSGTRLTVV.